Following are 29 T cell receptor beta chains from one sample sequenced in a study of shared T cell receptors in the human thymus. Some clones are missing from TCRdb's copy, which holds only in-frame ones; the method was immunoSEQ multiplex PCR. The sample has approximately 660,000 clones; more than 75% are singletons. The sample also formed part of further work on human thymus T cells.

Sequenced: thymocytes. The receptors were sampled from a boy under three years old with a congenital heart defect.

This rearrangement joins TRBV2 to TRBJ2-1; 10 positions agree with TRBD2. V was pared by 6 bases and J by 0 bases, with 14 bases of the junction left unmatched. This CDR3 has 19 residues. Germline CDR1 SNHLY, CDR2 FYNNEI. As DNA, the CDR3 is TGTGCCAGCAGAGGCAGGCTAGCGGGAGTTCCCCCCTCCTACAATGAGCAGTTCTTC. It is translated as CASRGRLAGVPPSYNEQFF.

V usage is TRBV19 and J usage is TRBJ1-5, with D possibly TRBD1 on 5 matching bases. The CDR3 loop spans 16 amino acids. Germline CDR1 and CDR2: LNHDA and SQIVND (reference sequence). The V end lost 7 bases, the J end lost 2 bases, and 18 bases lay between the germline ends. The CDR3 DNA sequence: TGTGCCAGTACCAGACACTTCCCGGGGGGCAATCAGCCCCAGCATTTT. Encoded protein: CASTRHFPGGNQPQHF.

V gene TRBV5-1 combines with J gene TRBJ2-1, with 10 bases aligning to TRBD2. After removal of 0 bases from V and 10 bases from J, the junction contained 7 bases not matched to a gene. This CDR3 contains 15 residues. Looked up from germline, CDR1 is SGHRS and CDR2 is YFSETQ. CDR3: CASSLALAGVVEQFF. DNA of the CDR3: TGCGCCAGCAGCTTGGCGCTAGCGGGAGTGGTCGAGCAGTTCTTC.

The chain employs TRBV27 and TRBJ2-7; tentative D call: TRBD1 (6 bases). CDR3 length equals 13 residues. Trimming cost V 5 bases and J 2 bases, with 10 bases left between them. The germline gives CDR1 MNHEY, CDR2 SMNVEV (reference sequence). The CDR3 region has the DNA TGTGCCAGCAGTCGGGACACAACCTACGAGCAGTACTTC. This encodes CASSRDTTYEQYF.

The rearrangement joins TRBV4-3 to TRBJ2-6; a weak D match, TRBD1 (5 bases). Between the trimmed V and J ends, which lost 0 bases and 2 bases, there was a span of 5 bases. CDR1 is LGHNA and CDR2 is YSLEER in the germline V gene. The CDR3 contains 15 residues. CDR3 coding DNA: TGCGCCAGCAGCCAAGAAGGGGCTGGGGCCAACGTCCTGACTTTC. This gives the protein CASSQEGAGANVLTF.

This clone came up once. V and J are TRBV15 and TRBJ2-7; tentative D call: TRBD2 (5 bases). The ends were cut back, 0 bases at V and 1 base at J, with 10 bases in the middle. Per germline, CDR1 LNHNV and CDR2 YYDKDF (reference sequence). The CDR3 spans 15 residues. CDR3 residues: CATSREVAGSYEQYF. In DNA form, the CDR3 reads TGTGCCACCAGCAGAGAAGTTGCGGGTTCCTACGAGCAGTACTTC.

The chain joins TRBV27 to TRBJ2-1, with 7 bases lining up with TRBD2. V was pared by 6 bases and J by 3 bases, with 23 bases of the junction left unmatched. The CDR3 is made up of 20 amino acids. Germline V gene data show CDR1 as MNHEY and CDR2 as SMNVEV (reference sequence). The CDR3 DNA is TGTGCCAGCAGCCTCGGCCACCCAACACTCCCGGGACTAAACTACAATGAGCAGTTCTTC. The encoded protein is CASSLGHPTLPGLNYNEQFF.

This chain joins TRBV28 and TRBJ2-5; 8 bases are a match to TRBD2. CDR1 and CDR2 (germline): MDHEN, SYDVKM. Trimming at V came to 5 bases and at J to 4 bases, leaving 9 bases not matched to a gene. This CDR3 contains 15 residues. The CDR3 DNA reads TGTGCCAGCAGTCCGCCGGGAGGGAGGGGAGAGACCCAGTACTTC. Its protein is CASSPPGGRGETQYF.

The CDR3 loop is CASKRDSDEQFF. CDR3 sequence (DNA): TGTGCCAGTAAGCGAGATTCGGATGAGCAGTTCTTC. The chain recombines TRBV19 with TRBJ2-1; D gene uncertain. Trimming removed 7 bases at V and 8 bases at J, with 12 bases between. This CDR3 has 12 residues. Germline V CDR1 and CDR2: LNHDA, SQIVND (reference sequence).

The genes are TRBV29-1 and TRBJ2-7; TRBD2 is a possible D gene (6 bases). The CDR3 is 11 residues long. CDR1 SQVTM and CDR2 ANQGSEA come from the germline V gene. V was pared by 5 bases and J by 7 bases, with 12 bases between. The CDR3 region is CSVIRGSEQYF. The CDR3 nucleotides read TGCAGCGTTATCCGGGGGAGTGAGCAGTACTTC.

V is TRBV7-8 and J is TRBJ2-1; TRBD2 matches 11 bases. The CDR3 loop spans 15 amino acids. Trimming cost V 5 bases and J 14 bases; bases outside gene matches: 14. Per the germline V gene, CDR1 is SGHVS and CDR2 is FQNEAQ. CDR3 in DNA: TGTGCCAGCAGCCCCATGCAACTAGCGGGGGATGATGAGTTCTTC. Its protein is CASSPMQLAGDDEFF. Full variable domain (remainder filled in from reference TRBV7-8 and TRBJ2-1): GAGVSQSPRYKVAKRGQDVALRCDPISGHVSLFWYQQALGQGPEFLTYFQNEAQLDKSGLPSDRFFAERPEGSVSTLKIQRTQQEDSAVYLCASSPMQLAGDDEFFGPGTRLTVL.

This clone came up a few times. CDR3 protein: CASSQERFKADTQYF. CDR3 coding DNA: TGTGCCAGCAGCCAGGAGCGCTTTAAGGCAGATACGCAGTATTTT. The J gene is TRBJ2-3, the V gene TRBV14, with D unresolved. Per the germline V gene, CDR1 is SGHDN and CDR2 is FVKESK. The V and J ends lost 3 bases and 4 bases respectively, with 14 bases between them. The CDR3 contains 15 residues.

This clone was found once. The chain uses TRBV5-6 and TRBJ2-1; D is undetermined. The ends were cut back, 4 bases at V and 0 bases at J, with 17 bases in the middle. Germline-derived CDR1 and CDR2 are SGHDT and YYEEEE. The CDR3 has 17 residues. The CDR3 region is CASSPPMRSLSYNEQFF. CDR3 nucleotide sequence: TGTGCCAGCAGCCCCCCGATGCGGTCCCTCTCCTACAATGAGCAGTTCTTC.

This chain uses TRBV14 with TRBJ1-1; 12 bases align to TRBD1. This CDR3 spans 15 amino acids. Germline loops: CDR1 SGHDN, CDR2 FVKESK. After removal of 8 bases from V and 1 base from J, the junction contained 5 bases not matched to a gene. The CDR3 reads CASHRGQGANTEAFF. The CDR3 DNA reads TGTGCCAGCCACCGGGGACAGGGGGCGAACACTGAAGCTTTCTTT.

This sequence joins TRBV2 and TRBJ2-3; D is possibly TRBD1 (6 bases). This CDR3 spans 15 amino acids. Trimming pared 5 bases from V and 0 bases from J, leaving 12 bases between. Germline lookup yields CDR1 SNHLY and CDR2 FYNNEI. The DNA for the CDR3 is TGTGCCAGCAGTACGGACAGTGAGAGCACAGATACGCAGTATTTT. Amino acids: CASSTDSESTDTQYF.

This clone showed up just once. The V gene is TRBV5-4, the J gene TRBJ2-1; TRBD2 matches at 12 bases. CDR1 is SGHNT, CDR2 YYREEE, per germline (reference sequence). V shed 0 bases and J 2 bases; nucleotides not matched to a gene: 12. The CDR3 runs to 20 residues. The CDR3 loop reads CASSLVSSGRAFLAYNEQFF. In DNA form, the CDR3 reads TGTGCCAGCAGCTTGGTTTCTAGCGGGAGGGCCTTTTTAGCCTACAATGAGCAGTTCTTC.

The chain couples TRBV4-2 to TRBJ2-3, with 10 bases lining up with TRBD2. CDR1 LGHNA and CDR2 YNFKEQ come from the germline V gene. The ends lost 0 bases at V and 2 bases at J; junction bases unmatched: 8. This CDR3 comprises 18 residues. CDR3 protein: CASSQEASGSRTTDTQYF. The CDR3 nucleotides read TGTGCCAGCAGCCAAGAGGCTAGCGGGAGCAGGACCACAGATACGCAGTATTTT.

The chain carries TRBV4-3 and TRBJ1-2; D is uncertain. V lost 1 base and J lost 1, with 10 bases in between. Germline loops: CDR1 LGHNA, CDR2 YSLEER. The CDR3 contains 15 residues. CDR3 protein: CASSQGWQNNYGYTF. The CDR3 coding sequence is TGCGCCAGCAGCCAAGGGTGGCAGAATAACTATGGCTACACCTTC.

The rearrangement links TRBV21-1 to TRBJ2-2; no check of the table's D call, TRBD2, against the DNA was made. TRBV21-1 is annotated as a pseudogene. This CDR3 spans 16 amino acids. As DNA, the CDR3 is TGTGCCAGCAGCAAAGCGCGTGGAGAGAACACCGGGGAGCTGTTTTTT. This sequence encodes CASSKARGENTGELFF.

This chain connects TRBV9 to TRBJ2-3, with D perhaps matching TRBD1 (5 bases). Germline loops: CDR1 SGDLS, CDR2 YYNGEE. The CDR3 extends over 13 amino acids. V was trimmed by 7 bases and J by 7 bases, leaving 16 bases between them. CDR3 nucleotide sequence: TGTGCCAGCTCCGATAAGACAGCCCATACGCAGTATTTT. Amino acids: CASSDKTAHTQYF.

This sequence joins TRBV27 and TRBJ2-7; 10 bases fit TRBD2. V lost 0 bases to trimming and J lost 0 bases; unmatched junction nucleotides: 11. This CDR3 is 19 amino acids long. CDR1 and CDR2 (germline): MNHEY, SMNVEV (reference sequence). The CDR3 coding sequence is TGTGCCAGCAGTTTATCCCGGACTAGCGGCGTAATTAGCTCCTACGAGCAGTACTTC. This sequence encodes CASSLSRTSGVISSYEQYF.

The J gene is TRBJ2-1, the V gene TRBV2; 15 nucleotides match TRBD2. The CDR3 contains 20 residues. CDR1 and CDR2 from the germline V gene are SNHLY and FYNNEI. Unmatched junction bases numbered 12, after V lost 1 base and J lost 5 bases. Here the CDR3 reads CASSEETPGLAGGRDNEQFF. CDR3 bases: TGTGCCAGCAGTGAAGAAACCCCGGGACTAGCGGGAGGCCGGGACAATGAGCAGTTCTTC.

CDR3 residues: CASSLGARGGTEAFF. The CDR3 DNA reads as TGTGCCAGCAGCTTGGGGGCAAGGGGTGGCACTGAAGCTTTCTTT. The genes are TRBV5-6 and TRBJ1-1; possibly TRBD1 for D (5 bases). The germline gives CDR1 SGHDT, CDR2 YYEEEE. V was clipped by 0 bases and J by 4 bases, with 13 bases between them. The CDR3 runs to 15 residues.

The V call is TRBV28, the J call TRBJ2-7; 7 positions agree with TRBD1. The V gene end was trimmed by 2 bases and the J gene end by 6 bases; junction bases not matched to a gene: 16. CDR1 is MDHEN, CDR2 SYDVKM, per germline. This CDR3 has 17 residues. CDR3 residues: CASSLVGQIYSYVEQYF. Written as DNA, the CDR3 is TGTGCCAGCAGTTTAGTGGGACAGATATATTCATACGTCGAGCAGTACTTC.

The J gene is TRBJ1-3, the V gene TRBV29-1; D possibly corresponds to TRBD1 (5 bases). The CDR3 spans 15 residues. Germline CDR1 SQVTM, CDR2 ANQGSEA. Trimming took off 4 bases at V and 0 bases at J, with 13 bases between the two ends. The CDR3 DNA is TGCAGCGTTGGGAACAGGCCGCTCTCTGGAAACACCATATATTTT. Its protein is CSVGNRPLSGNTIYF.

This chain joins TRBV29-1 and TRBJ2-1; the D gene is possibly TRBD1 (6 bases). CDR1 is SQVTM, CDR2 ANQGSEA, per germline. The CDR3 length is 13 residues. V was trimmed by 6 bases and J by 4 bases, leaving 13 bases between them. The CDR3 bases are TGCAGCGTCCCGGCAGGGGCGTACAATGAGCAGTTCTTC. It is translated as CSVPAGAYNEQFF.

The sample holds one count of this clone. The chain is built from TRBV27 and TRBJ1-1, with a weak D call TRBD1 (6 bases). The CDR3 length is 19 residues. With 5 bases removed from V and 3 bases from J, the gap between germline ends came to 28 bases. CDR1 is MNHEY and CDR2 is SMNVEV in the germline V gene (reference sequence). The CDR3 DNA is TGTGCCAGCAGTACCAACCCCACGGGGGGCCTCATCTCCGACACTGAAGCTTTCTTT. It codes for CASSTNPTGGLISDTEAFF.

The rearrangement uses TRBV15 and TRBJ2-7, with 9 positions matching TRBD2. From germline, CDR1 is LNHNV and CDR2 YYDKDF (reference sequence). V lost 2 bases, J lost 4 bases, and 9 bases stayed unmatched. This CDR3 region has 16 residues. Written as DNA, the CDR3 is TGTGCCACCAGCAGATTTAGCGGGAGTTCTTCATACGAGCAGTACTTC. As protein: CATSRFSGSSSYEQYF.

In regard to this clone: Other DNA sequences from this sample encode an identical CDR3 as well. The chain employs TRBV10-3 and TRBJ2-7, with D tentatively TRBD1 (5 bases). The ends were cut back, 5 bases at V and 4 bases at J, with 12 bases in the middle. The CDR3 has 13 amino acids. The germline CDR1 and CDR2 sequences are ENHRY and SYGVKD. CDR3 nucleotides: TGTGCCATCAGTCAGGGTACCTCTTACGAGCAGTACTTC. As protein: CAISQGTSYEQYF.